Listed below are T cell receptor beta chains from one sample, sequenced in a study of T cell responses to AZD1222 COVID-19 vaccine. Some clones are missing from TCRdb's copy, which holds only in-frame ones; the method was immunoSEQ multiplex PCR. Of 150,000 to 200,000 clones listed, roughly 94% are singletons. This sample comprised peripheral blood, obtained 28 days after the second AZD1222 dose. These receptors all stem from an adult who received the AZD1222 COVID-19 vaccine. Both conserved end residues are part of each CDR3. The D gene is left open where the match is weak. Clone sizes are given selectively: once, few, many, or a class where the clone is expanded.

TRBJ2-1 NA NA TRBV5-6 TGTGCCAGCAGCTTGGGGCCGAGCAATGAGCAGTTCTTC CASSLGPSNEQFF
TRBJ2-3 NA NA TRBV9 TGTGCCAGCAGCGTAGCCGACTATTGGGCAGATACGCAGTATTTT CASSVADYWADTQYF
TRBJ1-3 NA NA TRBV5-6 TGTGCCAGCAGCTCCAAATCCTCTGGAAACACCATATATTTT CASSSKSSGNTIYF
TRBJ1-1 NA TRBD1 TRBV5-5 TGTGCCAGCACGAGCCCAGGACAGGGGGCAACTGAAGCTTTCTTT CASTSPGQGATEAFF
TRBJ1-2 NA NA TRBV19 TGTGCCAGTAGTACCCGCCCCCGGACACACTATGGCTACACCTTC CASSTRPRTHYGYTF
TRBJ2-7 once TRBD2 TRBV5-1 TGCGCCAGCAGCCCCTCTACTAGCGGGATAGGGGAGCAGTACTTC CASSPSTSGIGEQYF
TRBJ1-1 NA NA TRBV13 TGTGCCAGCAGCGACAGAAACACTGAAGCTTTCTTT CASSDRNTEAFF
TRBJ1-3 NA NA TRBV4-3 TGCGCCAGCAGCCAATCAGCAGTATCTGGAAACACCATATATTTT CASSQSAVSGNTIYF
TRBJ1-2 NA NA TRBV6-6 TGTGCCAGCAGTGATGACAACCACTATGGCTACACCTTC CASSDDNHYGYTF
TRBJ2-7 NA TRBD2 TRBV5-5 TGTGCCAGCAGCCGGACTAGCGGGGCCAGCTCCTACGAGCAGTACTTC CASSRTSGASSYEQYF
TRBJ1-2 NA NA TRBV25-1 TGTGCCAGCAGTGACCCACAGGGAAAAAACTATGGCTACACCTTC CASSDPQGKNYGYTF
TRBJ2-1 NA TRBD2 TRBV7-6 TGTGCCAGCAGCTTATGGACTAGCGGGACGCTGGATGAGCAGTTCTTC CASSLWTSGTLDEQFF
TRBJ1-1 NA NA TRBV6-5 TGTGCCAGCAGTCGGACGGAGAACACTGAAGCTTTCTTT CASSRTENTEAFF
TRBJ2-1 once NA TRBV4-1 TGCGCCAGCAGCCAAGCCGGCAATGAGCAGTTCTTC CASSQAGNEQFF
TRBJ1-1 NA NA TRBV7-9 TGTGCCAGCGGGGCAGGTGAAGCTTTCTTT CASGAGEAFF
TRBJ2-7 NA TRBD2 TRBV6-4 TGTGCCAGCACCTCGGAAGTAGTAGGACTAGCGGGAGGTGACGAGCAGTACTTC CASTSEVVGLAGGDEQYF
TRBJ2-1 NA NA TRBV11-2 TGTGCCAGCGGGCCCTACAATGAGCAGTTCTTC CASGPYNEQFF
TRBJ1-5 NA TRBD1 TRBV28 TGTGCCAGCAGTTTAGCCGGACAGGGGTATCAGCCCCAGCATTTT CASSLAGQGYQPQHF
TRBJ1-5 NA TRBD1 TRBV6-2/TRBV6-3 TGTGCCAGCAGTTACGACAGGGGTAGCAATCAGCCCCAGCATTTT CASSYDRGSNQPQHF
TRBJ1-1 NA NA TRBV30 TGTGCCTGGACTAGGAAGGCGAACACTGAAGCTTTCTTT CAWTRKANTEAFF
TRBJ1-5 NA NA TRBV6-1 TGTGCCAGCAGTGCGAACGGGGAAGGCTTTGTTCGATCGCCCCAGCATTTT CASSANGEGFVRSPQHF
TRBJ2-7 NA NA TRBV19 TGTGCCAGTAGTATTTCGAGGGACTCCTACGAGCAGTACTTC CASSISRDSYEQYF
TRBJ2-7 NA TRBD2 TRBV9 TGTGCCAGCAGCGTAGGGCTAGCGGGAGGCCCGCAGTACTTC CASSVGLAGGPQYF
TRBJ2-5 NA NA TRBV3-1/TRBV3-2 TGTGCCAGCAGCCCACGGACCCATCGGGGGCAAGAGACCCAGTACTTC CASSPRTHRGQETQYF
TRBJ1-1 once NA TRBV4-1 TGCGCCAGCAGCCCGCTCCCGCGGGGATACACTGAAGCTTTCTTT CASSPLPRGYTEAFF
TRBJ2-1 few NA TRBV7-9 TGTGTCAGCGAGCGGGACAGCTCCTACAATGAGCAGTTCTTC CVSERDSSYNEQFF
TRBJ1-6 once NA TRBV18 TGTGCCAGCTCACCAACACCGGGGGCGAATTCACCCCTCCACTTT CASSPTPGANSPLHF
TRBJ2-1 NA NA TRBV6-5 TGTGCCAGCAGAGGTGGTGTGGGGTCCGGTGAGCAGTTCTTC CASRGGVGSGEQFF
TRBJ2-1 few TRBD2 TRBV27 TGTGCCAGCAGTTTAACGGGGGAGGGCCGTTTCCATGAGCAGTTCTTC CASSLTGEGRFHEQFF
TRBJ2-3 NA NA TRBV9 TGTGCCAGCAGCATCCGGACAGCATCAGATACGCAGTATTTT CASSIRTASDTQYF
TRBJ1-3 NA NA TRBV6-2/TRBV6-3 TGTGCCAGCAGTTACTCGGGCGGTGCCACCTCTGGAAACACCATATATTTT CASSYSGGATSGNTIYF
TRBJ2-3 NA TRBD1 TRBV5-1 TGCGCCAGCAGAAGAGGGGGCGGGTCCACAGATACGCAGTATTTT CASRRGGGSTDTQYF
TRBJ2-5 NA TRBD2 TRBV29-1 TGCAGCGTTGAGGGTCTAGCGGGAGGAACCCAGTACTTC CSVEGLAGGTQYF
TRBJ2-2 NA NA TRBV5-6 TGTGCCAGCAGCTTTGGTATGAGCACCGGGGAGCTGTTTTTT CASSFGMSTGELFF
TRBJ1-2 NA NA TRBV6-2/TRBV6-3 TGTGCCAGCAGTTACTCCCACTTGGGGCGGCTCGGCTACACCTTC CASSYSHLGRLGYTF
TRBJ1-5 NA NA TRBV9 TGTGCCAGCAGCGAGGGTCAGAATTTAAATCAGCCCCAGCATTTT CASSEGQNLNQPQHF
TRBJ2-7 NA NA TRBV7-2 TGTGCCAGCAGCCCGGAAGGGAGCCATTACGAGCAGTACTTC CASSPEGSHYEQYF
TRBJ2-4 NA TRBD1 TRBV7-8 TGTGCCAGCAGCTTAAGGGGGCAAGCCAAAAACATTCAGTACTTC CASSLRGQAKNIQYF
TRBJ1-2 NA NA TRBV7-3 TGTGCCAGCAAAGAGCGGGGCCCTGCTAACTATGGCTACACCTTC CASKERGPANYGYTF
TRBJ2-7 NA TRBD2 TRBV18 TGTGCCAGCTCTCCGAGACTAGCGGCTTACGAGCAGTACTTC CASSPRLAAYEQYF
TRBJ1-1 NA NA TRBV19 TGTGCCAGTACCCCGGATAGGTGGGGCACTGAAGCTTTCTTT CASTPDRWGTEAFF
TRBJ1-5 NA NA TRBV6-5 TGTGCCAGCAGCCCACAGGGTGAAAGGCCCCAGCATTTT CASSPQGERPQHF
TRBJ1-3 NA NA TRBV19 TGTGCCAGTAGTATCAGAGAGTACTCTGGAAACACCATATATTTT CASSIREYSGNTIYF
TRBJ1-2 NA NA TRBV12-3/TRBV12-4 TGTGCCAGCGTGGGGGAGAGAGTCTATGGCTACACCTTC CASVGERVYGYTF
TRBJ2-7 once NA TRBV6-6 TGTGCCAGCAGCTCACAAGGGACATCTTTTTCCTACGAGCAGTACTTC CASSSQGTSFSYEQYF
TRBJ2-5 NA TRBD1 TRBV11-1 TGTGCCAGCAGCTCCCGGGACAGGCACCAAGAGACCCAGTACTTC CASSSRDRHQETQYF
TRBJ2-5 NA NA TRBV3-1/TRBV3-2 TGTGCCAGCTCTTACCTAAGCGGAGGGGAGACCCAGTACTTC CASSYLSGGETQYF
TRBJ2-7 NA TRBD2 TRBV6-2/TRBV6-3 TGTGCCAGCAGTTACTCCGGCGGGAGTTCCTACGAGCAGTACTTC CASSYSGGSSYEQYF
TRBJ1-1 few TRBD1 TRBV6-5 TGTGCCAGCAGTCGACAGGGCCGGGACACTGAAGCTTTCTTT CASSRQGRDTEAFF
TRBJ2-7 NA TRBD2 TRBV2 TGTGCCAGCAGTGAGGGACTAGCGGGAAGCTCCTACGAGCAGTACTTC CASSEGLAGSSYEQYF